The sample holds one count of the clone carrying this T cell receptor beta chain. The antigen is unknown. The data were taken from a study of CD8 T cells in Susac syndrome. On the study more broadly: Patients with Susac syndrome were therapy-naive, on corticosteroids, or on intravenous immunoglobulin alone at blood draw.

The length of the CDR3 is 14 residues. J gave up 3 bases and V 2 bases, and 7 bases lay outside the gene matches. Germline assignment: CDR1 DFQATT and CDR2 SNEGSKA (reference sequence). Findings and caveats of the study: Susac CD8+ clonal expansion peaked in TEMRA cells and active patients.

Reverse transcription used roughly 0.5 to 1 ug RNA and random hexamers. immunoSEQ multiplex PCR amplified TCR beta CDR3 across 54 Vbeta, 13 Jbeta. TCRdb fed the immunoSEQ multiplex PCR reads into MiXCR, producing one record per CDR3 protein. The data contain approximately 190,000 distinct CDR3 sequences, roughly 94% of them singletons. The receptor's source is a human donor with Susac syndrome. Sequencing was carried out using CD8+ T cells from PBMCs. The chain has TRBV20-1 and TRBJ2-7, with TRBD2 matching over 7 bases. The DNA for the CDR3 is TGCAGTGCTAGAACAGGACTAGGCGTCTACGAGCAGTACTTC. Protein product: CSARTGLGVYEQYF.